This T cell receptor (beta chain) was sequenced for a study of shared clonotypes between healthy human individuals. As for the study in general: Three plates were used per donor for CD4 naive, three for CD4 memory, two for CD8 naive and one for CD8 memory.

Findings and caveats of the study: The study found about 5% of naive CD4 clonotypes shared across several donors. What rarefaction showed was incomplete sorted-subset sequencing despite large depth.

Cells designated naive CD8 were CD45RO-negative and were positively selected for CCR7, with terminally differentiated effector memory CD45RA+ cells excluded. Regarding this clone: Antigen unknown. Other DNA sequences of this sample code for an identical CDR3.

In the original workflow: For the immunoSEQ data, sequences were junction-only without quality scores, so filtering differed. The assay was immunoSEQ multiplex PCR, and TCRdb's table has in-frame clones only and misses some. That table is the source of V, J and clone size, and D and trimming were worked out from the DNA. The profile shows about 2 million clones, approximately 95% of them singletons. CDR1 is MNHEY, CDR2 SMNVEV, per germline (reference sequence). V was shortened by 0 bases and J by 2 bases, with 8 bases between the two germline ends. The CDR3 is made up of 15 amino acids. The source of this sequence is a young man in good health. The V gene is TRBV27, the J gene TRBJ1-5, with D possibly being TRBD1 (5 bases). The specimen was naive CD8+ T cells sorted from blood. The DNA of the CDR3 is TGTGCCAGCAGTTTATCTGGGGCCGGCAATCAGCCCCAGCATTTT. Translated: CASSLSGAGNQPQHF.